Below, one T cell receptor beta chain is given with its context. This sample is drawn from a study of cytomegalovirus exposure and HLA in healthy donors. CDR3 size: 15 residues. Germline V gives CDR1 SGHTA, CDR2 FQGNSA. The V gene lost 1 base and the J gene lost 7 bases, with 14 bases spanning the gap. A multiplex PCR was run with 60 Vbeta primers and 13 Jbeta primers. Here immunoSEQ multiplex PCR was the method, and the copy in TCRdb shows in-frame clones only, minus some. The sample lists 150,000 to 200,000 clones; around 75% were seen once. What was sequenced was PBMCs. The sequence came from a woman in her 50s in good health and CMV-seronegative. The chain employs TRBV7-2 and TRBJ2-1, with D possibly TRBD2 on 5 matching bases. The CDR3 nucleotides read TGTGCCAGCAGCTTAGGCGGGTTATTTGGGAATGAGCAGTTCTTC. Protein product: CASSLGGLFGNEQFF. Together with reference TRBV7-2 and TRBJ2-1, the CDR3 gives the full variable domain: GAGVSQSPSNKVTEKGKDVELRCDPISGHTALYWYRQSLGQGLEFLIYFQGNSAPDKSGLPSDRFSAERTGGSVSTLTIQRTQQEDSAVYLCASSLGGLFGNEQFFGPGTRLTVL.